This T cell receptor (beta chain) was captured in a study of CD8+ T cells in alopecia areata. RNA extraction was followed by reverse transcription into cDNA, which acted as the sequencing template. Using immunoSEQ multiplex PCR, the repertoire was profiled, and TCRdb retains in-frame clones only, with some absent. The sample lists hundreds of thousands of clones; approximately 72% were seen once. Points from the study as a whole: Scalp clonality decreased significantly with tofacitinib, and so did expanded CD8+ clones among the top 100.

As to treatment: oral pan-JAK inhibitor, 5-10 mg twice daily. Isolation of CD4+ and CD8+ T cells from PBMCs was achieved by sorting. The V segment lost 5 bases and the J segment 4 bases; nucleotides outside the gene matches: 3. The germline V gene has CDR1 SGHTA and CDR2 FQGNSA. The CDR3 has 15 residues. A remark on this clone: Its matching antigen is unknown.

The origin of this receptor is a human donor with alopecia areata. The sample in question was CD4+ T cells sorted from blood, obtained at week 44, from a patient treated with tofacitinib. This chain joins TRBV7-2 and TRBJ2-1; 12 nucleotides match TRBD2. The CDR3 here is CASSVLAGGYNEQFF. CDR3 in DNA: TGTGCCAGCAGCGTACTAGCGGGGGGATACAATGAGCAGTTCTTC.